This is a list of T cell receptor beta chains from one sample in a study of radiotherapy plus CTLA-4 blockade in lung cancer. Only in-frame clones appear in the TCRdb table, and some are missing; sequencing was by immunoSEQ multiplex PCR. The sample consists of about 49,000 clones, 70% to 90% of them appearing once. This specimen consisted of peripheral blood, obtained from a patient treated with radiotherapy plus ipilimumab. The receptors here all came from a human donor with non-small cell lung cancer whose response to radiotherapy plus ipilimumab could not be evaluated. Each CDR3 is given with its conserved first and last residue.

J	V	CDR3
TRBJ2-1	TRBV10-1	CASPGGQQFF
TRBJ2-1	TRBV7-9	CASSFHLTSHNEQFF
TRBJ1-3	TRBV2	CASQWRREGNTIYF
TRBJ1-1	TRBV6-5	CASSRDGGDTEAFF
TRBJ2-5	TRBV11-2	CASSLARTVQETQYF
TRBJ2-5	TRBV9	CASSPQSGLAGTQYF
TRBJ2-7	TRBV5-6	CASSPFTIYEQYF
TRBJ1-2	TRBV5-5	CASMLGTGSNYGYTF
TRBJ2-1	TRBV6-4	CASSPGTGWKNEQFF
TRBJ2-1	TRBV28	CASSLLVRSNDNEQFF
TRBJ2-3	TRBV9	CASTLWGRGSDTQYF
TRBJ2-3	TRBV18	CASSPPERSKPRDTQYF
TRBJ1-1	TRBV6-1	CASSQGEGKAFF
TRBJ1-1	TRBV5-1	CASSLEGARTEAFF
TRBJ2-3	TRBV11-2	CASSSSDTQYF
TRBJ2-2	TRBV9	CASSVRGGETGELFF
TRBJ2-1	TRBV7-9	CASDGGGTSGAYNEQFF
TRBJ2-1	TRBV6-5	CASSYQGPNEQFF
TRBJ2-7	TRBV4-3	CASSEIDRGSEQYF
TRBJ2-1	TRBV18	CASSPPAGTGGRYNEQFF
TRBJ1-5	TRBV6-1	CASSRTGADQPQHF
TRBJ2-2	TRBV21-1	CASSRRGGDGANTGELFF
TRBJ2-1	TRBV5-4	CASSYRLNNEQFF
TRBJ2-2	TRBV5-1	CASSFKGDTGELFF
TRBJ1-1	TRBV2	CASSELENTEAFF
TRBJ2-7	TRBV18	CASSTGTSGTRYEQYF
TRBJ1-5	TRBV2	CASRGQGGSNQPQHF
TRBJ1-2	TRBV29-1	CSVGGTSYGYTF
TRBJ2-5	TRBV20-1	CSALLAETQYF
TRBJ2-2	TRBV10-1	CASGDRGLNTGELFF
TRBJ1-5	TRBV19	CASSPPGIDNQPQHF
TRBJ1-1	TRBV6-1	CASSAGGVTEAFF
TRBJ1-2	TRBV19	CASQSGTASFYPYGYTF
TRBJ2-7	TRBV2	CASRGAGGNEQYF
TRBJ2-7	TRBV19	CASSTQEFSYEQYF
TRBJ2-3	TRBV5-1	CASSWRGADTQYF
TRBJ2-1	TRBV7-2	CASSYSEQFF
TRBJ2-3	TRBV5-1	CASSLGDRGPDTQYF
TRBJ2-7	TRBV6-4	CASSLGLAGSTYEQYF
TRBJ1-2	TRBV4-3	CASSQSTGSNYGYTF
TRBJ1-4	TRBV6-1	CASSEDRGSLGLKEKLFF
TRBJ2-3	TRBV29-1	CSVEGTASTDTQYF
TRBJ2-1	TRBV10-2	CASSAVGGPYNEQFF
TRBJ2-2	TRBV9	CASSVATSTGELFF
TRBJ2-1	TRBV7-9	CASSRGLANEQFF
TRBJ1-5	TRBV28	CASRRQGEYSQPQHF